Reported below is one TCR beta chain. What antigen it recognizes has not been identified. Base-call qualities are not available, and no considerably larger clone is one nucleotide away. The time point label, read with the paper, signifies: cycle 2 day 1 (C2D1) of nivolumab. Every trial patient had relapsed following autologous stem cell transplantation, and prior brentuximab vedotin exposure was what differed among cohorts A, B and C. The trial cohort was composed of 55 to 65 patients with relapsed/refractory classical Hodgkin lymphoma, for whom complete response, partial response or progressive disease was recorded as best overall response. In the multi-cohort phase II CheckMate 205 trial, trial patients received single-agent nivolumab. Best overall response was determined by an independent review committee according to the 2007 International Working Group response criteria. Trial PBMCs were collected immediately before nivolumab initiation (C1D1) and during therapy at cycle 2 day 1 and cycle 4 day 1. After peripheral blood was drawn into 8 mL Vacutainer Cell Preparation Tubes, PBMCs were isolated by centrifugation and then cryopreserved.

Genomic DNA was extracted with the Qiagen DNeasy kit from unsorted PBMCs and from negatively selected CD4+ and CD8+ fractions. Using primers that anneal to V and J segments, immunoSEQ multiplex PCR amplified the TCR beta CDR3 regions. A synthetic immune receptor repertoire was used to minimize amplification bias, and any residual bias was removed computationally once sequencing was done. The study's own analysis went as follows. Repertoire diversity was quantified as the Shannon entropy index using custom Python scripts. The unsorted, CD4+ and CD8+ repertoires were each analyzed separately, with the exception of combined analyses, where CD4+ and CD8+ sequences were merged in silico. Clonal expansion was defined as at least a 2-fold frequency increase after treatment relative to C1D1, with a pseudocount of 0.5 for undetected baseline clones. Clones with 0 or 1 copy at C1D1 were classified as singleton clones, and clones with 2 or more copies were classified as non-singleton clones. Clones expanded in unsorted samples were annotated as CD4+, CD8+ or unknown by matching protein sequences in sorted samples from the same patient. Wilcoxon tests were applied to paired samples to test diversity changes from C1D1 to C4D1. Drawn from immuneACCESS, this table holds only the in-frame rearrangements with V and J called that TCRdb kept. Clones are partly lost; checked studies trace under half to an unresolved V gene and leave the rest unexplained. The V and J calls and clone size come from that table; D and trimming were worked out from the DNA. Counted in this sample were some 25,000 clones; more than 75% of them appeared once. Clones ranked in the top ten supply 11% of the sample.

This entry is derived from a study of PD-1 blockade in classical Hodgkin lymphoma (dated by TCRdb to 2019 to 2021). In terms of the full investigation: Nivolumab dosing was 3 mg/kg intravenously every 2 weeks, continuing until either disease progression or unacceptable toxicity. To define a peripheral blood immune signature of response to PD-1 blockade in classical Hodgkin lymphoma, the study combined TCR beta sequencing with CyTOF. Study-wide conclusions, independent of this receptor: CD4+ but not CD8+ TCR diversity rose significantly by C4D1 (p=0.0027 vs p=0.16), most apparent in complete responders (p=0.02). Trial patients with a complete response had baseline diversity similar to that of newly diagnosed patients, while partial responders and progressors had significantly lower diversity. The study was limited to a single clinical trial cohort, and causes of repertoire differences, possibly disease activity or prior therapy, remained undefined. Patients starting nivolumab less than 1 year after ASCT had lower diversity and were excluded from later analyses to avoid confounding by immune reconstitution. Baseline TCR diversity was reported to be lower in newly diagnosed patients than in healthy donors and to be lower still in relapsed/refractory patients.

V loses 0 bases at its end and J loses 6 bases; junction bases beyond the gene matches: 4. The germline V gene (reference sequence) gives CDR1 as MNHNY and CDR2 as SVGAGI. From the cysteine through the phenylalanine, the CDR3 covers 14 amino acids. Only the CDR3 DNA is retained, 42 bases long and in frame from the first base. The chain was built from TRBV6-6 and TRBJ1-2; 7 junctional bases match TRBD1. The source is a human donor with classical Hodgkin lymphoma. The sequencing used peripheral blood mononuclear cells (PBMCs), collected before the second cycle of nivolumab. In nucleotides, the sequence is TGTGCCAGCAGTTACTCTCGGACAGGCGATGGCTACACCTTC. This gives the protein CASSYSRTGDGYTF.